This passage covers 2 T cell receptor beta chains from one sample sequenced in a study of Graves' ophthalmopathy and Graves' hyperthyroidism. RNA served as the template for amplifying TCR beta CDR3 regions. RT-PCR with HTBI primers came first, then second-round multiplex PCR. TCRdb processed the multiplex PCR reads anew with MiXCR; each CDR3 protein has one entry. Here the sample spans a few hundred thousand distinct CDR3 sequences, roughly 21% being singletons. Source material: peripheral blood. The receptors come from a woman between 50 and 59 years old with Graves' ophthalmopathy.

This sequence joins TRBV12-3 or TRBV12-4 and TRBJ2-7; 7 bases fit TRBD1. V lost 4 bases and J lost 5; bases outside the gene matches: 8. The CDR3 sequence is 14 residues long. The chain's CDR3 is CASSSNRGYDEQYF. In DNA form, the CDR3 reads TGTGCCAGCAGTTCTAACAGGGGATATGACGAGCAGTACTTC.

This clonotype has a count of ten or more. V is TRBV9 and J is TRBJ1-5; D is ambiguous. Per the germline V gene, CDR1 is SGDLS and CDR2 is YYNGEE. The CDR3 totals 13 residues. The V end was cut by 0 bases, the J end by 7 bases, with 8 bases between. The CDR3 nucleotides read TGTGCCAGCAGCGTAGACTGGGAACAGCCCCAGCATTTT. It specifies CASSVDWEQPQHF.